The 6 T cell receptor beta chains presented below share a single source sample, sequenced in a study of cytomegalovirus exposure and HLA in healthy donors. With 60 Vbeta and 13 Jbeta primers, the PCR was carried out. Method: immunoSEQ multiplex PCR; TCRdb's copy keeps in-frame clones and lacks some. The data contain around 180,000 clones, 85% to 90% of them seen just once; the ten biggest clones take up approximately 1.7%. The specimen sequenced was PBMCs. These receptors were obtained from a woman between 18 and 29 years old in good health and CMV-seronegative.

The V and J genes are TRBV12-5 and TRBJ2-2, with 10 positions matching TRBD2. From germline, CDR1 is LGHNT and CDR2 FRNRAP. The CDR3 covers 17 residues. V trimming: 3 bases; J trimming: 6 bases; junction bases outside the gene matches: 10. CDR3: CASGLASGRAGAGELFF. Here the CDR3 DNA reads TGTGCTAGTGGTTTAGCAAGCGGGAGGGCCGGGGCCGGGGAGCTGTTTTTT. Combining the CDR3 with reference TRBV12-5 and TRBJ2-2 gives the whole variable domain DARVTQTPRHKVTEMGQEVTMRCQPILGHNTVFWYRQTMMQGLELLAYFRNRAPLDDSGMPKDRFSAEMPDATLATLKIQPSEPRDSAVYFCASGLASGRAGAGELFFGEGSRLTVL.

The V call is TRBV13, the J call TRBJ2-6; D remains unclear. This CDR3 contains 15 residues. V was clipped by 2 bases and J by 0 bases, with 5 bases between them. The germline V gene encodes CDR1 PRHDT and CDR2 FYEKMQ (reference sequence). The CDR3 sequence: CASSLSYSGANVLTF. In DNA, the CDR3 is TGTGCCAGCAGCTTATCTTACTCTGGGGCCAACGTCCTGACTTTC. The whole variable domain, filled in from reference TRBV13 and TRBJ2-6, reads AAGVIQSPRHLIKEKRETATLKCYPIPRHDTVYWYQQGPGQDPQFLISFYEKMQSDKGSIPDRFSAQQFSDYHSELNMSSLELGDSALYFCASSLSYSGANVLTFGAGSRLTVL.

The chain couples TRBV7-2 to TRBJ2-7, with D perhaps matching TRBD2 (5 bases). The germline gives CDR1 SGHTA, CDR2 FQGNSA. V was trimmed by 1 base and J by 1 base, leaving 11 bases between them. The CDR3 has 15 amino acids. As DNA, the CDR3 is TGTGCCAGCAGCTTAGGGTCCGGGGTTTCCTACGAGCAGTACTTC. It translates to CASSLGSGVSYEQYF.

The chain couples TRBV20-1 to TRBJ1-1; D not certain. The CDR3 is 11 amino acids. Germline CDR1 and CDR2: DFQATT and SNEGSKA (reference sequence). Trimming pared 6 bases from V and 8 bases from J, leaving 13 bases between. The CDR3 DNA sequence: TGCAGTGCCCCCGCGGGCCCCGAAGCTTTCTTT. Encoded protein: CSAPAGPEAFF.

Comments on this clone: Because the CDR3 is missing its conserved closing phenylalanine or tryptophan, this is likely a read error. The DNA is omitted, as the CDR3 cannot be located on it reliably, and the CDR3 follows TCRdb's listing. This rearrangement joins TRBV27 to TRBJ1-2; TRBD1, as called in the table, went unchecked against the DNA. The CDR3 length is 14 residues, termini included. Germline assignment: CDR1 MNHEY and CDR2 SMNVEV (reference sequence). CDR3 protein: CASSPTGTGGGYYL.

The chain carries TRBV2 and TRBJ1-1, with 8 bases that match TRBD1. With 10 bases clipped from V and 6 bases from J, the junction kept 7 bases outside the gene matches. Looked up from germline, CDR1 is SNHLY and CDR2 is FYNNEI. CDR3 length equals 12 residues. CDR3 nucleotides: TGTGCCACCACCAACAGGGGGGCTGAAGCTTTCTTT. Translation: CATTNRGAEAFF.